These 21 T cell receptor beta chains originate from one sample sequenced in a study of vaccination effects on CD4 cells after COVID-19. No antigen has been assigned to these receptors. The assay was immunoSEQ multiplex PCR, and TCRdb's table has in-frame clones only and misses some. The table has tens of thousands of clones, less than 80% seen once. Researchers isolated CD4+ T cells once approximately ten days of culture had elapsed. Either the mRNA-1273 or the BNT162b2 vaccine was given to participants as two doses. The specimen comprised CD4+ T cells from PBMCs cultured without peptide, sampled after COVID-19 vaccination. The receptors shown here come from a human donor who received a COVID-19 vaccine.

V gene TRBV30 combines with J gene TRBJ2-1; D perhaps matches TRBD1 (6 bases). CDR1 GTSNPN and CDR2 SVGIG come from the germline V gene (reference sequence). Trimming shortened V by 2 bases and J by 1 base, and 12 bases separated the two germline ends. This CDR3 region has 15 residues. CDR3 nucleotide sequence: TGTGCCTGGAGTTCAGGGGTGGGATCCTACAATGAGCAGTTCTTC. This translates into CAWSSGVGSYNEQFF.

This clone was detected a few times. The chain links TRBV5-1 to TRBJ1-1; D not certain. The V gene lost 0 bases and the J gene lost 3 bases, with 12 bases spanning the gap. The CDR3 is made up of 15 amino acids. Germline V gene sequence: CDR1 SGHRS, CDR2 YFSETQ. Here the CDR3 reads CASSLVPGADTEAFF. CDR3 coding DNA: TGCGCCAGCAGCTTGGTCCCCGGCGCAGACACTGAAGCTTTCTTT.

V and J are TRBV18 and TRBJ1-5; D possibly corresponds to TRBD1 (6 bases). Trimming pared 3 bases from V and 2 bases from J, leaving 14 bases between. The CDR3 is 16 residues long. Germline V gene sequence: CDR1 KGHSH, CDR2 LQKENI. The chain's CDR3 is CASSPLGRGGNQPQHF. The CDR3 region has the DNA TGTGCCAGCTCACCCCTGGGCAGGGGAGGCAATCAGCCCCAGCATTTT.

V usage is TRBV18 and J usage is TRBJ2-7; 9 nucleotides match TRBD1. The CDR3 contains 14 residues. The V gene's germline CDR1 is KGHSH and CDR2 LQKENI. V lost 3 bases to trimming and J lost 5 bases; unmatched junction nucleotides: 5. The CDR3 region is CASSPYRGPNEQYV. Written as DNA, the CDR3 is TGTGCCAGCTCACCGTACAGGGGGCCTAACGAGCAGTACGTC.

The chain links TRBV20-1 to TRBJ1-2; no clear D. The CDR3 loop spans 11 amino acids. The V and J ends lost 6 bases and 5 bases respectively, with 10 bases between them. Looked up from germline, CDR1 is DFQATT and CDR2 is SNEGSKA (reference sequence). CDR3 sequence (DNA): TGCAGTGCCCCCACGGGGTATGGCTACACCTTC. Protein sequence: CSAPTGYGYTF.

The chain employs TRBV4-3 and TRBJ1-2; D gene uncertain. The CDR3 totals 13 residues. The V gene's germline CDR1 is LGHNA and CDR2 YSLEER. V lost 0 bases and J 2 bases, leaving 4 bases between the germline ends. This CDR3 reads CASSQDTNYGYTF. For the CDR3, the DNA is TGCGCCAGCAGCCAAGACACGAACTATGGCTACACCTTC.

The chain links TRBV6-4 to TRBJ1-2; TRBD1 matches 7 bases. After removal of 8 bases from V and 8 bases from J, the junction contained 20 bases not matched to a gene. The CDR3 loop spans 16 amino acids. Per germline, CDR1 MRHNA and CDR2 SNTAGT. The CDR3 sequence: CASARRRTGPGVGYTF. The CDR3 DNA reads as TGTGCCAGCGCCCGGCGCCGGACAGGCCCTGGGGTAGGCTACACCTTC.

A single count supports this clone. This chain joins TRBV27 and TRBJ1-4; 7 nucleotides line up with TRBD1. Germline lookup yields CDR1 MNHEY and CDR2 SMNVEV (reference sequence). J lost 4 bases, V lost 7 bases, and 3 bases had no gene match. The CDR3 is made up of 13 amino acids. The CDR3 DNA follows: TGTGCCAGCAAGGGACAGCTTAATGAAAAACTGTTTTTT. Protein: CASKGQLNEKLFF.

This chain links TRBV24-1 with TRBJ2-1, with D perhaps matching TRBD2 (6 bases). The CDR3 extends over 15 amino acids. Trimming took 3 bases from V and 5 from J, leaving 13 bases between them. Germline CDR1 is KGHDR and CDR2 is SFDVKD. The CDR3 DNA is TGTGCCACCAGTGATCCGCGGGACGGAGACAATGAGCAGTTCTTC. Translating gives CATSDPRDGDNEQFF.

The CDR3 here is CATSYSTGETQYF. CDR3 DNA: TGTGCCACCAGTTATTCCACAGGGGAGACCCAGTACTTC. The V gene is TRBV24-1, the J gene TRBJ2-5; D perhaps matches TRBD1 (6 bases). CDR3 length equals 13 residues. Trimming took off 6 bases at V and 5 bases at J, with 12 bases between the two ends. The V gene's germline CDR1 is KGHDR and CDR2 SFDVKD.

As regards this clone: Within the sample, other DNA sequences also encode this same CDR3. The V call is TRBV19, the J call TRBJ2-5; possible D gene TRBD1, 5 bases. CDR1 is LNHDA and CDR2 is SQIVND in the germline V gene (reference sequence). Trimming shortened V by 8 bases and J by 4 bases, and 8 bases separated the two germline ends. The CDR3 contains 11 residues. CDR3 loop: CASSQGETQYF. The CDR3 region has the DNA TGTGCCAGTTCCCAGGGAGAGACCCAGTACTTC.

The rearrangement joins TRBV7-2 to TRBJ2-4, with D perhaps given as TRBD1 or TRBD2 (5 bases each). Deletions cut 1 base from V and 1 base from J, with 11 bases between. This CDR3 spans 16 amino acids. Germline V lookup: CDR1 SGHTA, CDR2 FQGNSA. The CDR3 DNA follows: TGTGCCAGCAGCTTAGGAGGGGCGCGGGCCAAAAACATTCAGTACTTC. Its protein is CASSLGGARAKNIQYF.

The V gene is TRBV5-8, the J gene TRBJ1-1; 7 bases fit TRBD1. V lost 7 bases, J lost 1 base, and 13 bases stayed unmatched. Germline CDR1 reads SGHTS; CDR2 reads YDEGEE. The CDR3 sequence is 16 residues long. CDR3 in amino acids: CASPNAPGQENTEAFF. CDR3 bases: TGTGCCAGCCCTAACGCCCCCGGACAGGAGAACACTGAAGCTTTCTTT. The full variable domain, in which reference TRBV5-8 and TRBJ1-1 provide the parts outside the CDR3, is EAGVTQSPTHLIKTRGQQATLRCSPISGHTSVYWYQQALGLGLQFLLWYDEGEERNRGNFPPRFSGRQFPNYSSELNVNALELEDSALYLCASPNAPGQENTEAFFGQGTRLTVV.

The rearrangement joins TRBV27 to TRBJ1-4; 9 nucleotides agree with TRBD1. V was clipped by 7 bases and J by 7 bases; unmatched bases: 7. The CDR3 length is 14 residues. Germline CDR1 reads MNHEY; CDR2 reads SMNVEV (reference sequence). CDR3 protein: CASTPTGGGEKLFF. As DNA, the CDR3 is TGTGCCAGCACCCCAACAGGGGGCGGTGAAAAACTGTTTTTT.

The chain uses TRBV21-1 and TRBJ2-3; the listed D gene, TRBD2, was not tested against the DNA. TRBV21-1 is a recognized pseudogene. This CDR3 comprises 14 residues. The CDR3 DNA reads as TGTGCCAGCACCCCACCGCGAAGCACAGATACGCAGTATTTT. Translation: CASTPPRSTDTQYF.

In this sample, this clone turned up once. The rearrangement links TRBV10-2 to TRBJ1-6; maybe TRBD1 (5 bases). The CDR3 spans 15 residues. Between the trimmed V and J ends, which lost 0 bases and 6 bases, there was a span of 9 bases. Germline CDR1 and CDR2: WSHSY and SAAADI. CDR3 bases: TGCGCCAGCAGTGAGTCCCGACAGCCTAATTCACCCCTCCACTTT. It encodes CASSESRQPNSPLHF.

The V call is TRBV11-2, the J call TRBJ2-7; D may be TRBD2 (5 bases). Per the germline V gene, CDR1 is SGHAT and CDR2 is FQNNGV. V lost 3 bases to trimming and J lost 4 bases, with 13 bases between them. The CDR3 is made up of 14 amino acids. The CDR3 bases are TGTGCCAGCAGCTTTGACTTTCCGGGGTACGAGCAGTACGTC. This codes for CASSFDFPGYEQYV.

The CDR3 spells CASSRGTKADTQYF. The DNA for the CDR3 is TGTGCCAGCAGTAGAGGGACCAAAGCAGATACGCAGTATTTT. The gene calls are TRBV6-5 and TRBJ2-3; D is tentatively TRBD1 or TRBD2 (5 bases each). The CDR3 has 14 amino acids. Germline V gene sequence: CDR1 MNHEY, CDR2 SVGAGI. Trimming took off 5 bases at V and 4 bases at J, with 13 bases between the two ends.

The chain is built from TRBV7-2 and TRBJ2-7; D is possibly TRBD1 (6 bases). Per the germline V gene, CDR1 is SGHTA and CDR2 is FQGNSA. The CDR3 is 14 amino acids. V lost 4 bases and J lost 2, with 12 bases in between. In DNA, the CDR3 is TGTGCCAGCAGCTACGACCGGGACACCTACGAGCAGTACGTC. Amino acids: CASSYDRDTYEQYV.

This chain connects TRBV12-2 to TRBJ2-7; TRBD2, the table's D call, lacks a check against the DNA. TRBV12-2 is a pseudogene locus. The CDR3 runs 12 residues. CDR3 bases: TGTGCAAGTCGCTTAGGAGGCCTCGAGCAGTACGTC. The encoded protein is CASRLGGLEQYV.

This chain connects TRBV7-9 to TRBJ2-5, with a possible D match to TRBD2 (5 bases). The CDR3 contains 15 residues. Germline V CDR1 and CDR2: SEHNR, FQNEAQ (reference sequence). V was trimmed by 3 bases and J by 7 bases, leaving 18 bases between them. The CDR3: CASSFLGDGVSTQYF. As DNA, the CDR3 is TGTGCCAGCAGCTTTTTGGGAGACGGAGTATCGACCCAGTACTTC.